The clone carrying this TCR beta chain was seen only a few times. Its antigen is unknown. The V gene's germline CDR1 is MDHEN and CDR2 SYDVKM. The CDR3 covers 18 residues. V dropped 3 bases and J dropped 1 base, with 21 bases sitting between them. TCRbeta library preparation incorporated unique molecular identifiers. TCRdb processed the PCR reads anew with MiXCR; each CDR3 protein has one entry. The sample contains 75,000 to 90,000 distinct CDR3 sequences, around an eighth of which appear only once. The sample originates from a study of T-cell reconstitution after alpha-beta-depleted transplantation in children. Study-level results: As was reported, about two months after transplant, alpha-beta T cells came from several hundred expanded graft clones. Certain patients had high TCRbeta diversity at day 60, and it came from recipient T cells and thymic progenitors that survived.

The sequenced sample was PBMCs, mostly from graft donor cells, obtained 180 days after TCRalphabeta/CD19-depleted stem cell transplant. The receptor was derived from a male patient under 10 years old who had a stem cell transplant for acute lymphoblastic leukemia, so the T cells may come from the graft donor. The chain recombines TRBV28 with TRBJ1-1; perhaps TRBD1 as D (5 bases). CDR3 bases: TGTGCCAGCAGTTTGCCCAGGGAAAAGTACCCTCCGAACACTGAAGCTTTCTTT. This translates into CASSLPREKYPPNTEAFF.